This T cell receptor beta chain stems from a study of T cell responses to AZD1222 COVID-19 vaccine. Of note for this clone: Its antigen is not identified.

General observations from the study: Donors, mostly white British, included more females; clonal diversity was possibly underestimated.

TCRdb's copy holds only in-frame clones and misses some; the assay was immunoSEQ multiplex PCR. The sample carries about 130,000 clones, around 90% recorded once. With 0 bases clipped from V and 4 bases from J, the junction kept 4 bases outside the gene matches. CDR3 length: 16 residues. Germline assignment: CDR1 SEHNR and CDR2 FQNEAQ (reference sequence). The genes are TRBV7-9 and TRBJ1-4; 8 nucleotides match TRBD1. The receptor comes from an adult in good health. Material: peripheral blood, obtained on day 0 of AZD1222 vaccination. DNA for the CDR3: TGTGCCAGCAGCTTAGCAGGACAGGGATTTAATGAAAAACTGTTTTTT. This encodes CASSLAGQGFNEKLFF.